This T cell receptor (beta chain) was recorded in a study of identical twins listed by TCRdb under 2016. In the study overall: To test whether fetal clonotypes persist, this study deep-sequenced TCR alpha and beta repertoires from monozygotic twins, from unrelated adults of various ages, and from cord blood. Replicate twin experiments were performed at different times using different library preparation protocols to rule out contamination. Overall study results and their limits: Compared with coincidental sharing between unrelated individuals, out-of-frame TCR alpha sequences shared between twins showed an excess of sequences with low generation probability. In beta out-of-frame sequences, excess twin sharing was weaker, because having fewer shared sequences lowered the signal-to-noise ratio. Invariant T cells such as MAIT and iNKT could partly confound zero-insertion analyses, although diverse VJ usage argued against such confounding for most clonotypes. Out-of-frame TCR alpha sharing in monozygotic twins was systematically underestimated by recombination models, whereas sharing between unrelated individuals was in agreement with the recombination models. Fewer insertions were carried by abundant cord blood beta clonotypes; a weaker similar trend was observed in young adult naive repertoires, while no such trend was observed in memory repertoires. Because the same donors could not be followed over many years, the conclusions depended on cross-sectional statistical analysis.

The method behind the library was 5' RACE. Sequenced using an Illumina HiSeq 2000. A universal primer binding site was added through template switching, and the final cDNA carried a unique molecular identifier so that TCR cDNA molecules could be counted accurately. Specific primers in the conserved constant-segment region were used to synthesize first-strand cDNA for the TCR alpha and beta chains. To control for contamination, every cDNA library was double barcoded, receiving both a SMART-Mk sample barcode and Illumina barcodes. Two successive PCR steps introduced TruSeq adapter sequences along with Illumina sample barcodes. Sequencing of the TCR alpha and beta cDNA libraries was done on the Illumina HiSeq platform using custom primers. Regarding the original processing steps: Unique molecular identifiers were extracted from raw reads with MiGEC, and CDR3 positions were determined with MiXCR. Recombination models were inferred per individual with the repgenHMM and IGoR tools using an EM algorithm. The tcR package in R was used for shared clonotype analysis, with sharing normalized by the product of cloneset sizes. To study raw recombination free of thymic and clonal selection effects, out-of-frame nonproductive sequences were analyzed. TCRdb cleaned the public reads at Q25 with fastp, built clones with MiXCR and kept in-frame beta chains. Each CDR3 protein gets just one entry, which takes the most common genes and DNA from the rows behind it. TCRdb assigned the V and J calls; the authors' analysis was not used. Recorded for this sample are approximately 680,000 distinct CDR3 sequences; 7.1% of them occurred a single time. The ten largest make up roughly 1.6% of the sample.

With regard to this clonotype: The antigen it recognizes is unknown. Within one base of it there is no much larger clone, and no base qualities were kept.

Per the germline V gene, SQVTM is the CDR1 and ANQGSEA is the CDR2. The V end loses 1 base and the J end loses 0 bases, and a stretch of 4 bases separates them. The CDR3 covers 13 residues, taking in both the cysteine and the phenylalanine. The retained sequence is limited to the CDR3, 39 bases, with the frame set at the first base. Every donor was a healthy Caucasian. Three pairs of female monozygotic twins, all aged roughly 18 to 29 years, were included in the twin cohort. Peripheral blood mononuclear cells were used as the source from which RNA for TCR libraries was isolated. These same data were also listed under a study on yellow fever vaccine responses in identical twins. In that second paper, the authors write: According to the authors, in identical twins the way T cells responded to vaccination appeared partly convergent and partly personalized. In the study, vaccine-responding T cell clones were precisely tracked in identical twins.

The rearranged chain carries TRBV29-1 and TRBJ2-1; no D segment can be confidently identified. What was sequenced was PBMCs. The receptor was derived from a woman under 30 in good health. Read as DNA, the sequence is TGCAGCGTTGAAGTACGCTCCTACAATGAGCAGTTCTTC. Its amino acids are CSVEVRSYNEQFF.